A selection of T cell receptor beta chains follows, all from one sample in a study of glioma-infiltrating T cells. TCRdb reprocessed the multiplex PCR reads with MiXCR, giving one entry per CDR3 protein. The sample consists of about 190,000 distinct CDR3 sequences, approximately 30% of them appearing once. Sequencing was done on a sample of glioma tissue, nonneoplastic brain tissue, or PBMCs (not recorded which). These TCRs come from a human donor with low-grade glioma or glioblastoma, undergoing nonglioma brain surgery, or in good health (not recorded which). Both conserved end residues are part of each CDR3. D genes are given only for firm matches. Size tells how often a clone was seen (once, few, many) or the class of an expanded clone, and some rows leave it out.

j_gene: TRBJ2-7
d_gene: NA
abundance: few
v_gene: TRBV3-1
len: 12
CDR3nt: TGTGCCAGCAGCCAAGATCCCTACGAGCAGTACTTC
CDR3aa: CASSQDPYEQYF

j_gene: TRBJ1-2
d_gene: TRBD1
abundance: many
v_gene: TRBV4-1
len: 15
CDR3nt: TGCGCCAGCAGCCAACCCAGACAGGGCCCTTGGGGCTACACCTTC
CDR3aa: CASSQPRQGPWGYTF

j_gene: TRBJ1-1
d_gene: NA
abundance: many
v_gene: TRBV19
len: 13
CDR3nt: TGTGCCAGTAAAACAGGGCGCAGCACTGAAGCTTTCTTT
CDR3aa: CASKTGRSTEAFF

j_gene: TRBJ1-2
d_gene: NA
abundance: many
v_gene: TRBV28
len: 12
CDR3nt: TGTGCCATCAGGGAATCCAGAGGCGGCTACACCTTC
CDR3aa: CAIRESRGGYTF

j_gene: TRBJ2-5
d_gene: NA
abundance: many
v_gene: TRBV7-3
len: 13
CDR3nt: TGTGCCAGCAGCTTTACAGAATACGAGACCCAGTACTTC
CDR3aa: CASSFTEYETQYF

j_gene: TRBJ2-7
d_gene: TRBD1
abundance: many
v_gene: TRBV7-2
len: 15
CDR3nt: TGTGCCAGCAGGCTCCGACAGGGATCTTCCTACGAGCAGTACTTC
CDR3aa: CASRLRQGSSYEQYF

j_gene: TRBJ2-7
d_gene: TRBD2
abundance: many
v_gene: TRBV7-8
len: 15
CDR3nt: TGTGCCAGCAGCCCCCAGGGACTAGCGGGAGACGAGCAGTACTTC
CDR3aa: CASSPQGLAGDEQYF

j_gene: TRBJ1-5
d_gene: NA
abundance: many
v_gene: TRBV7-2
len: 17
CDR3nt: TGTGCCAGCAGCTCCCTAGGAGGTGGCTATAGCAATCAGCCCCAGCATTTT
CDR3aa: CASSSLGGGYSNQPQHF

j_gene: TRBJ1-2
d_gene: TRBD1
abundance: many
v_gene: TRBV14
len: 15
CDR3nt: TGTGCCAGCAGCCAAGCGGGACAGGCTTGGTATGGCTACACCTTC
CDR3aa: CASSQAGQAWYGYTF

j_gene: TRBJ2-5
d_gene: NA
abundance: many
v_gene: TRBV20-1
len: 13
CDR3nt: TGCAGTGCCTCTACCACCGGGGCGGAGACCCAGTACTTC
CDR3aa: CSASTTGAETQYF

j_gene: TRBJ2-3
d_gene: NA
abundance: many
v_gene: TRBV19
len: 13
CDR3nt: TGTGCCAGTAGTGGGAGACCCACAGATACGCAGTATTTT
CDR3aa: CASSGRPTDTQYF

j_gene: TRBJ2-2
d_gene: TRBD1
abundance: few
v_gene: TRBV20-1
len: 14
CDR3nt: TGCAGTGCTGTGACAGGGGGGCACACCGGGGAGCTGTTTTTT
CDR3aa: CSAVTGGHTGELFF

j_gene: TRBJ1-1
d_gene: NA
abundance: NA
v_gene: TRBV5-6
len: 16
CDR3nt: TGTGCCAGCAGCTTCCCCGGGACCCTCAGGGACACTGAAGCTTTCTTT
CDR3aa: CASSFPGTLRDTEAFF

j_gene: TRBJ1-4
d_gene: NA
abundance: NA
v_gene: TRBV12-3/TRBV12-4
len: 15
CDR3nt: TGTGCCAGCAGTTTAGAAGGAGGGGCTAAGGAAAAACTGTTTTTT
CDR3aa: CASSLEGGAKEKLFF

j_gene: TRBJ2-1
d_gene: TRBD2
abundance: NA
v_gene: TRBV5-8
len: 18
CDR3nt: TGTGCCAGCAGCTTAGGGGGACTAGCGGGAGGTGACTACAATGAGCAGTTCTTC
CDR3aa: CASSLGGLAGGDYNEQFF

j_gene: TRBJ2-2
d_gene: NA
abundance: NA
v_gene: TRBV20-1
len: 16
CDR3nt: TGCAGTGCTAGGGCGGTAGCGCGAGGGCCTTCCGGGGAGCTGTTTTTT
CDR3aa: CSARAVARGPSGELFF

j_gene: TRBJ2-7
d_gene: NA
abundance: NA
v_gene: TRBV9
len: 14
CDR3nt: TGTGCCAGCAGCGTAGCGGAAGGAGGGAGCGAGCAGTACTTC
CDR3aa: CASSVAEGGSEQYF

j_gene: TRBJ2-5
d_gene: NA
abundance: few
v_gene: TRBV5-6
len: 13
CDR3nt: TGTGCCAGCAGCTTGGAGGAAAAAGAGACCCAGTACTTC
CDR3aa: CASSLEEKETQYF

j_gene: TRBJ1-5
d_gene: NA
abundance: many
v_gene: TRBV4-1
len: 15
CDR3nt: TGCGCCCGATTTAGGGGCCGCTATAGCAATCAGCCCCAGCATTTT
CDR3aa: CARFRGRYSNQPQHF

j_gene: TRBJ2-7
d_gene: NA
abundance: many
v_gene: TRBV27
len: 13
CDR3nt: TGTGCCACCCGAAGAACGGGTACCTACGAGCAGTACTTC
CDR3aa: CATRRTGTYEQYF

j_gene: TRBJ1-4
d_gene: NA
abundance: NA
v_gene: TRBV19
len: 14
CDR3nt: TGTGCCAGCCGCTCTCCGGGACTACATGAAAAACTGTTTTTT
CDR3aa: CASRSPGLHEKLFF

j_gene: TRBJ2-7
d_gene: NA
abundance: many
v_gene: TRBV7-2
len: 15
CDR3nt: TGTGCCAGCAGCTTAACAGGGACTTCTTACTACGAGCAGTACTTC
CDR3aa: CASSLTGTSYYEQYF

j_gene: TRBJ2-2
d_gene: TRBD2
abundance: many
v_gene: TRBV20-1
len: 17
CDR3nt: TGCAGTGCTAGAGCACTAGCGGGGTCCGCGAACACCGGGGAGCTGTTTTTT
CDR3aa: CSARALAGSANTGELFF

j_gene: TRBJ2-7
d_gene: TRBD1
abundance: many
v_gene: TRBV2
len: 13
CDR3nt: TGTGCCAGCAGTACAGACAGGGGGCGCGAGCAGTACTTC
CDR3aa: CASSTDRGREQYF

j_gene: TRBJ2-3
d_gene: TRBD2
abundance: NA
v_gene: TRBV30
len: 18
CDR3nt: TGTGCCTGGACTAGCAGGCTAGCGGGAGCAAGAGGGACAGATACGCAGTATTTT
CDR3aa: CAWTSRLAGARGTDTQYF

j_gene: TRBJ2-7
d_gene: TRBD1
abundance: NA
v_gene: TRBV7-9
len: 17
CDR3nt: TGTGCCAGCAGCTCACCCGGGGGACAGGGGGGGACCTACGGGCAGTACTTC
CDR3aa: CASSSPGGQGGTYGQYF

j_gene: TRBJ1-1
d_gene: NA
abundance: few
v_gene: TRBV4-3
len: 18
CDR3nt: TGCGCCAGCAGCCAAGAAGGTTCGGGGGGGAATTGGAACACTGAAGCTTTCTTT
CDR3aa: CASSQEGSGGNWNTEAFF

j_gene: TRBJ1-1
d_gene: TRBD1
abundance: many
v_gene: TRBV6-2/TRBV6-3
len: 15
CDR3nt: TGTGCCAGCAGTTACTCGCAGGGGGTCGTGACTGAAGCTTTCTTT
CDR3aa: CASSYSQGVVTEAFF

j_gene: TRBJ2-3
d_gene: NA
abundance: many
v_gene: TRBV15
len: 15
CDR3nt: TGTGCCACCAGCAGAGATCTCGGGGGAGTGGATACGCAGTATTTT
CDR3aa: CATSRDLGGVDTQYF

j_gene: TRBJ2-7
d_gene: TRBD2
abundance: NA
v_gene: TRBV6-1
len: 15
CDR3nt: TGTGCCAGCAGTTCGCGTCGGGGGGGATCCTACGAGCAGGAATTC
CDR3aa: CASSSRRGGSYEQEF

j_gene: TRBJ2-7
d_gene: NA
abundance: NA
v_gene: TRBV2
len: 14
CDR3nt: TGTGCCAGCAGTGTCGGGGACGCAGCCTACGAGCAGTACTTC
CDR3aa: CASSVGDAAYEQYF

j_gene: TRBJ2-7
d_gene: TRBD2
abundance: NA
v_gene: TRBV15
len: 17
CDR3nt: TGTGCCACCAGCAGACCCCATGGACTAGCGGGAGTATACGAGCAGTACTTC
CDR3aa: CATSRPHGLAGVYEQYF

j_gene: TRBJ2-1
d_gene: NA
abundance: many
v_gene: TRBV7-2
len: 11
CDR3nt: TGTGCCAGCAGCCTGGAGGCCGCGCGGTTCTTC
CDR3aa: CASSLEAARFF

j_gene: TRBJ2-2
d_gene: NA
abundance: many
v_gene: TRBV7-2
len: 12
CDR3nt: TGTGCCAGCAGCGCGGCCGCCGGGGAGCTGTTTTTT
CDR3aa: CASSAAAGELFF

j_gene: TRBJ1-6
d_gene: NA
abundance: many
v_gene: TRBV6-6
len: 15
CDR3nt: TGTGCCAGCAGTTACTCGAAAGGGTACAATTCACCCCTCCACTTT
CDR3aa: CASSYSKGYNSPLHF

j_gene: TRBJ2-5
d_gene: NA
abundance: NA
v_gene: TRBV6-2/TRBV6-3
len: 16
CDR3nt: TGTGCCAGCACTAATCAAGACTCCCGGGGACGGAAGACCCAGTGCTTC
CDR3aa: CASTNQDSRGRKTQCF

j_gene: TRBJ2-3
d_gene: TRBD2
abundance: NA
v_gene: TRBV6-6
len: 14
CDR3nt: TGTGACAGCAGTTCAGCGGGAAGTACAGATACGCAGTATTTT
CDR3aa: CDSSSAGSTDTQYF

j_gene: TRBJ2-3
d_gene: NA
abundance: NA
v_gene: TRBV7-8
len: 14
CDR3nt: TGTGCCAGCAGCCCGTATGGCCGGTTTGACACGCAGTATTTT
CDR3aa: CASSPYGRFDTQYF

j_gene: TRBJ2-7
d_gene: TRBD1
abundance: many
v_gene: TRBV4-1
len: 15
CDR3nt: TGCGCCAGCAGCCCCCTGACAGGGAGCTCCTACGAGCAGTACTTC
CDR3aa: CASSPLTGSSYEQYF

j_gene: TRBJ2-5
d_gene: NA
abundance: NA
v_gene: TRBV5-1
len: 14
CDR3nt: TGCGCCAGCAGCTCGGAGGGGAGTAGAGAGACCCAGTACTTC
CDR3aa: CASSSEGSRETQYF

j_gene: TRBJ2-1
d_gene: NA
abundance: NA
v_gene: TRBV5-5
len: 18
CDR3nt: TGTGCCAGCAGCTCCGGTAGGGTACAGCGGCCTACCTACAATGAGCAGTTCTTC
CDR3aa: CASSSGRVQRPTYNEQFF